This entry features one TCR beta chain sequence. This CDR3 is 15 amino acids long. The V segment lost 3 bases and the J segment 12 bases; nucleotides outside the gene matches: 15. CDR1 KGHSH and CDR2 LQKENI come from the germline V gene. This record belongs to a study of T cell changes during pregnancy in multiple sclerosis. The assay was immunoSEQ multiplex PCR, and TCRdb's table has in-frame clones only and misses some. The sample consists of more than 90,000 clones, 91% of them appearing once. V usage is TRBV18 and J usage is TRBJ2-7, with TRBD2 matching 9 bases. This sample comprised peripheral blood, obtained in the second trimester of pregnancy. The clonotype originates from a female donor with multiple sclerosis, enrolled in a pregnancy study. The CDR3: CASSPHGLAGRRGYF. The CDR3 DNA follows: TGTGCCAGCTCACCCCATGGGCTAGCGGGACGCCGGGGGTACTTC.